These 20 T cell receptor beta chains came from one sample sequenced in a study of siplizumab effects on memory and regulatory T cells. This table comes from immunoSEQ multiplex PCR, and its TCRdb copy is limited to in-frame clones, with some not included. The sample lists around 100,000 clones, 94% seen once, with 1% to 1.5% in the top ten. Material for sequencing was non-Treg CD4+ T cells sorted from blood. The receptor set was obtained from a human donor in good health.

The table lists this clone with a count of one. CDR3 DNA sequence: TGTGCCAGTAGGACCCAGACAGGGGGCGGCACTGAAGCTTTCTTT. Amino acid sequence: CASRTQTGGGTEAFF. The chain joins TRBV19 to TRBJ1-1, with 10 bases lining up with TRBD1. V trimming: 6 bases; J trimming: 4 bases; junction bases outside the gene matches: 8. This CDR3 contains 15 residues. Germline V gene sequence: CDR1 LNHDA, CDR2 SQIVND (reference sequence).

V is TRBV27 and J is TRBJ1-1; D may be TRBD1 (6 bases). Trimming took 3 bases from V and 11 from J, leaving 16 bases between them. Germline values: CDR1 MNHEY, CDR2 SMNVEV (reference sequence). CDR3 length: 13 residues. As DNA, the CDR3 is TGTGCCAGCAGTTTCCGGGACACCTCCGTTGCTTTCTTT. This translates into CASSFRDTSVAFF.

This clone has just one count. The chain couples TRBV10-1 to TRBJ2-7; the D gene is possibly TRBD1 (5 bases). The CDR3 totals 15 residues. The germline V gene encodes CDR1 WNHNN and CDR2 SYGVQD (reference sequence). V lost 3 bases to trimming and J lost 0 bases, with 12 bases between them. The CDR3 nucleotides are TGCGCCAGCAGTGACCCCCAGGGTGGCTCCTACGAGCAGTACTTC. It translates to CASSDPQGGSYEQYF.

CDR3 DNA: TGTGCCAGCGTAGCGGGAGGAGGCACCGGGGAGCTGTTTTTT. Its translation is CASVAGGGTGELFF. V usage is TRBV27 and J usage is TRBJ2-2; 10 nucleotides match TRBD2. The CDR3 consists of 14 residues. Germline V gene sequence: CDR1 MNHEY, CDR2 SMNVEV (reference sequence). The V segment lost 8 bases and the J segment 4 bases; nucleotides outside the gene matches: 4.

The V gene is TRBV5-5, the J gene TRBJ2-4; 14 bases agree with TRBD2. V gave up 9 bases and J gave up 6 bases; unmatched junction bases: 8. In germline, CDR1 is SGHKS, CDR2 YYEKEE (reference sequence). The CDR3 extends over 15 amino acids. This CDR3 is CATQKTSGRGNIQYF. For the CDR3, the DNA is TGTGCCACCCAGAAGACTAGCGGGAGGGGAAACATTCAGTACTTC. Full variable domain (remainder filled in from reference TRBV5-5 and TRBJ2-4): DAGVTQSPTHLIKTRGQQVTLRCSPISGHKSVSWYQQVLGQGPQFIFQYYEKEERGRGNFPDRFSARQFPNYSSELNVNALLLGDSALYLCATQKTSGRGNIQYFGAGTRLSVL.

The CDR3, as DNA: TGTGCCAGCAGTTCGCTACCCCGACAGGGACGTAGTAATCAGCCCCAGCATTTT. Encoded protein: CASSSLPRQGRSNQPQHF. The J gene is TRBJ1-5, the V gene TRBV28, with TRBD1 matching 7 bases. Germline loops: CDR1 MDHEN, CDR2 SYDVKM. Trimming at V came to 4 bases and at J to 4 bases, leaving 16 bases not matched to a gene. This CDR3 has 18 residues.

This clone was counted only a few times. The genes are TRBV27 and TRBJ2-2; D remains unclear. V lost 1 base and J lost 1, with 16 bases in between. This CDR3 contains 18 residues. Germline CDR1 reads MNHEY; CDR2 reads SMNVEV (reference sequence). For the CDR3, the DNA is TGTGCCAGCAGTTTATTCTGGGCAACATCACTGAACACCGGGGAGCTGTTTTTT. As protein: CASSLFWATSLNTGELFF.

This chain uses TRBV5-5 with TRBJ2-7; D not certain. The V gene lost 2 bases and the J gene lost 2 bases, with 17 bases spanning the gap. Germline V gene data show CDR1 as SGHKS and CDR2 as YYEKEE (reference sequence). This CDR3 has 16 residues. The CDR3 sequence: CASSLAPGPQTYEQYF. The CDR3 DNA reads TGTGCCAGCAGCTTAGCCCCGGGCCCACAGACCTACGAGCAGTACTTC.

The DNA of the CDR3 is TGTGCCAGCAGTTTAGGATCTGCCCGAGATGGCTACACCTTC. Translating it yields CASSLGSARDGYTF. The chain carries TRBV28 and TRBJ1-2, with no clear D. The ends were cut back, 2 bases at V and 6 bases at J, with 13 bases in the middle. CDR3 length equals 14 residues. Germline loops: CDR1 MDHEN, CDR2 SYDVKM.

The chain joins TRBV27 to TRBJ1-1; D may be TRBD1 (6 bases). The CDR3 spans 16 residues. V shed 4 bases and J shed 5 bases, with 20 bases lying between them. CDR1 MNHEY and CDR2 SMNVEV come from the germline V gene (reference sequence). This chain's CDR3 is CASSSPGGGGRTEAFF. CDR3 nucleotide sequence: TGTGCCAGCAGTTCACCTGGCGGAGGGGGTAGAACTGAAGCTTTCTTT.

V gene TRBV7-3 combines with J gene TRBJ2-7; 12 nucleotides match TRBD1. The CDR3 contains 13 residues. J lost 5 bases, V lost 5 bases, and 1 base had no gene match. The germline V gene encodes CDR1 SGHTA and CDR2 FQGTGA. CDR3 nucleotides: TGTGCCAGCAGCCGGGACAGGGGGCACGAGCAGTACTTC. Amino acid sequence: CASSRDRGHEQYF.

There are a few counts of this clone. The chain has TRBV19 and TRBJ2-6; D may be TRBD1 (5 bases). V was shortened by 7 bases and J by 0 bases, with 10 bases between the two germline ends. Per the germline V gene, CDR1 is LNHDA and CDR2 is SQIVND (reference sequence). CDR3 size: 15 residues. The CDR3 here is CASKQDNSGANVLTF. In nucleotides, the CDR3 is TGTGCCAGTAAACAGGACAACTCTGGGGCCAACGTCCTGACTTTC.

This clone appeared a single time. The V and J genes are TRBV27 and TRBJ2-7; TRBD1 might be the D (5 bases). There are 12 residues in the CDR3. Trimming took off 8 bases at V and 2 bases at J, with 10 bases between the two ends. Germline loops: CDR1 MNHEY, CDR2 SMNVEV (reference sequence). CDR3 DNA: TGTGCCAGCCGAACAGGCACCTACGAGCAGTACTTC. It translates to CASRTGTYEQYF.

This chain links TRBV5-1 with TRBJ2-3; D may be TRBD1 (6 bases). This CDR3 contains 14 residues. Germline V lookup: CDR1 SGHRS, CDR2 YFSETQ. V shed 2 bases and J shed 1 base, with 8 bases lying between them. CDR3 in amino acids: CASSFYRGTDTQYF. In nucleotides, the CDR3 is TGCGCCAGCAGCTTTTACAGGGGCACAGATACGCAGTATTTT.

As DNA, the CDR3 is TGTGCCAGTAACTTAGCGGGAGGGCATAATGAGCAGTTCTTC. Its translation: CASNLAGGHNEQFF. The rearrangement uses TRBV19 and TRBJ2-1; 11 bases fit TRBD2. V gave up 7 bases and J gave up 7 bases; unmatched junction bases: 6. This CDR3 region has 14 residues. Germline CDR1 reads LNHDA; CDR2 reads SQIVND (reference sequence).

V is TRBV5-6 and J is TRBJ2-7; TRBD2 aligns across 13 bases. Germline V gives CDR1 SGHDT, CDR2 YYEEEE. J lost 5 bases, V lost 0 bases, and 5 bases had no gene match. The CDR3 loop spans 16 amino acids. The CDR3 region has the DNA TGTGCCAGCAGCTTGGGACTAGCGGGAGGTATACACGAGCAGTACTTC. Residues: CASSLGLAGGIHEQYF.

The rearrangement links TRBV19 to TRBJ2-1, with TRBD2 identical over 11 bases. The CDR3 runs 18 residues. The germline CDR1 and CDR2 sequences are LNHDA and SQIVND (reference sequence). The V and J ends lost 6 bases and 8 bases, in that order; junction bases with no gene match: 18. In nucleotides, the CDR3 is TGTGCCAGTAGCAGCCTCATAGCGGGAGGGCCAGGTTCGGATGAGCAGTTCTTC. Translating it yields CASSSLIAGGPGSDEQFF. Drawing the rest from reference TRBV19 and TRBJ2-1, the complete variable domain is DGGITQSPKYLFRKEGQNVTLSCEQNLNHDAMYWYRQDPGQGLRLIYYSQIVNDFQKGDIAEGYSVSREKKESFPLTVTSAQKNPTAFYLCASSSLIAGGPGSDEQFFGPGTRLTVL.

This chain joins TRBV5-4 and TRBJ2-7; D is possibly TRBD1 (6 bases). The V gene's germline CDR1 is SGHNT and CDR2 YYREEE (reference sequence). Trimming stripped 1 base from V and 5 bases from J, with 13 bases between. This CDR3 has 14 amino acids. DNA of the CDR3: TGTGCCAGCAGCTTGAAAGGACAGTTCAACGAGCAGTACTTC. Translation gives CASSLKGQFNEQYF.

This sequence joins TRBV7-2 and TRBJ2-1; 8 bases line up with TRBD2. V lost 5 bases, J lost 7 bases, and 10 bases stayed unmatched. The CDR3 length is 15 residues. Germline-derived CDR1 and CDR2 are SGHTA and FQGNSA. The CDR3 DNA sequence: TGTGCCAGCAGCCTGATGCAGCGGGAGCGGAATGAGCAGTTCTTC. Translated, it gives CASSLMQRERNEQFF.

CDR3 region: CASSVGLPSYNEQFF. DNA of the CDR3: TGTGCCAGCAGCGTAGGGCTACCCTCCTACAATGAGCAGTTCTTC. V gene TRBV9 combines with J gene TRBJ2-1, with unresolved D. This CDR3 is 15 amino acids long. Germline assignment: CDR1 SGDLS and CDR2 YYNGEE. V lost 0 bases and J lost 0, with 7 bases in between.